This T cell receptor (beta chain) is from a study of T cell repertoires in cytomegalovirus infection. TCRdb independently ran MiXCR on the reads; one entry per CDR3 protein. The sample includes 900,000 to 950,000 distinct CDR3 sequences, around a third of them seen just once. This clonotype was seen only a few times. Its antigen is currently unknown. The CDR3 has 15 amino acids. Losses at the gene ends were 0 bases for V and 5 bases for J; bases not matched to a gene: 6. CDR1 and CDR2 (germline): MGHRA, YSYEKL. Sample: cultured CD8+ T cells from PBMCs, taken from culture after CMV antigen stimulation. The chain uses TRBV4-1 and TRBJ2-5, with 7 bases lining up with TRBD2. The source of this sequence is a human donor in good health (CMV status not recorded). Some clones in this sample may be carry-over from other donors' samples. The CDR3 DNA follows: TGCGCCAGCAGCCAAGAAGTCCTAGCGGAGGAGACCCAGTACTTC. Its translation is CASSQEVLAEETQYF.